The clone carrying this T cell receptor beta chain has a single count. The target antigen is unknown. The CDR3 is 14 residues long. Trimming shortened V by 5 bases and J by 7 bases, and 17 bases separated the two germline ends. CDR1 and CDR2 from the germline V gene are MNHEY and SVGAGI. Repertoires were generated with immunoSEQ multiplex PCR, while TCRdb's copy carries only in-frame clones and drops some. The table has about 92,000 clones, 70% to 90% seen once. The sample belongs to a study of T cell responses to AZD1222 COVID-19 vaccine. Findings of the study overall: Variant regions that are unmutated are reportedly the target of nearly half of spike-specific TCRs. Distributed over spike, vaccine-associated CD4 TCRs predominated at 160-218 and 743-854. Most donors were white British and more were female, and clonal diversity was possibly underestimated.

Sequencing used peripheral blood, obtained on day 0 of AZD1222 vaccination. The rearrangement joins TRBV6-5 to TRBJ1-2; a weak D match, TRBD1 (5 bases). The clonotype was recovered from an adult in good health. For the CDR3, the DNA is TGTGCCAGCAGTCCTTTGGGGGACCAAAGTGGCTACACCTTC. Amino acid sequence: CASSPLGDQSGYTF.